This TCR beta chain was captured by sequencing in a study of metastatic and nonmetastatic thyroid tumors. Study in general: The study looked at repertoires side by side in blood and in tumor or nodule tissue from malignant and benign thyroid patients.

Per the original data handling: Building a distant-metastasis classifier for papillary thyroid cancer drew on CDR3 differences across clinicopathological groups. TCRdb re-called the PCR reads with MiXCR. Here the V and J calls rest on TCRdb's processing, not on the authors' analysis. Of around 5,000 clones in the sample, under 30% were seen once. General study findings and limits: Within blood and tumor, benign nodules reportedly had significantly lower TCR beta diversity than malignant thyroid tumors did.

No treatment of any kind had been given to any patient before thyroid surgery. To note about this clone: Antigen specificity is unknown.

The sample comprised adjacent normal tissue. This receptor was obtained from a female donor with papillary thyroid cancer or a benign thyroid nodule (not recorded which). Some clones in this sample may be carry-over from other donors' samples.

The CDR3 loop reads CASSQGVEQPQHF. Here the CDR3 DNA reads TGTGCCAGTAGTCAGGGGGTGGAACAGCCCCAGCATTTT. V gene TRBV19 combines with J gene TRBJ1-5, with TRBD1 identical over 7 bases. Germline values: CDR1 LNHDA, CDR2 SQIVND (reference sequence). The CDR3 is made up of 13 amino acids. With V trimmed by 5 bases and J by 7 bases, 5 bases remained unmatched.